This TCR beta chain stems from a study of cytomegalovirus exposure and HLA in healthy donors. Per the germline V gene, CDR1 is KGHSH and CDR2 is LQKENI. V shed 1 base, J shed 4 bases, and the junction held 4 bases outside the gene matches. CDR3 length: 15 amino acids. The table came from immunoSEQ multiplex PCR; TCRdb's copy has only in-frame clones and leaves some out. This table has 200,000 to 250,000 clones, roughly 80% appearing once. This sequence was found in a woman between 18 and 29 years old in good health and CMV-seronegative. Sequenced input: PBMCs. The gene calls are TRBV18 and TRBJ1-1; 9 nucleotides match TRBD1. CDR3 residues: CASSPRTGQGTEAFF. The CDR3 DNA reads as TGTGCCAGCTCACCACGCACGGGACAGGGCACTGAAGCTTTCTTT.